Listed below are T cell receptor beta chains from one sample, sequenced in a study of cytomegalovirus exposure and HLA in healthy donors. TCRdb's copy holds only in-frame clones and misses some; the assay was immunoSEQ multiplex PCR. The repertoire has about 240,000 clones, 70% to 90% of them found once; the top ten carry about 7.3%. The sample comprised PBMCs. These receptors all come from an older woman in good health and CMV-seropositive. Both conserved end residues are part of each CDR3. Fields, in order: D gene, J gene, V gene, clone size, CDR3 DNA, CDR3 protein. A D gene is named only where the DNA matches it firmly. Rows give clone size only sometimes, using once, few, many, or a class for an expanded clone.

.,TRBJ1-2,TRBV5-8,.,TGTGCCAGCAGCTTTCAAACGGGAGGGGATGGCTACACCTTC,CASSFQTGGDGYTF
.,TRBJ2-7,TRBV4-1,once,TGCGCCAGCAGCCAGCGAGTCTCCTACGGGCAGTACTTC,CASSQRVSYGQYF
.,TRBJ2-5,TRBV2,few,TGTGCCAGCAGTCGCGTCCAAGAGACCCAGTACTTC,CASSRVQETQYF
TRBD2,TRBJ2-7,TRBV27,.,TGTGCCAGCAGTTTAGGGCTAGCGGGATCCTACGAGCAGTACTTC,CASSLGLAGSYEQYF
.,TRBJ1-5,TRBV7-9,.,TGTGCCAGCAGCTTCGATGGGCAGGGCCATCAGCCCCAGCATTTT,CASSFDGQGHQPQHF
TRBD2,TRBJ2-6,TRBV19,.,TGTGCCAGTAGTATTCAAAGCGGGAGACTTGGGGCCAACGTCCTGACTTTC,CASSIQSGRLGANVLTF
.,TRBJ2-7,TRBV5-1,once,TGCGCCAGCAGCTTGGACCCGGTCTACGAGCAGTACTTC,CASSLDPVYEQYF
TRBD1,TRBJ2-7,TRBV28,.,TGTGCCAGCTGGGACAGGCAAGCCTACGAGCAGTACTTC,CASWDRQAYEQYF
TRBD1,TRBJ2-1,TRBV7-7,.,TGTGCCAGCAGCCTCGACAGGGCCAATGAGCAGTTCTTC,CASSLDRANEQFF
TRBD1,TRBJ2-2,TRBV9,.,TGTGCCACCCGCCGGCGTAGGACAGGGGGCTCCGGGGAGCTGTTTTTT,CATRRRRTGGSGELFF
TRBD2,TRBJ2-1,TRBV10-3,.,TGTGCCATCACTTCGACTAGCGGACCCTCTTACAATGAGCAGTTCTTC,CAITSTSGPSYNEQFF
.,TRBJ1-2,TRBV7-9,.,TGTGCCAGCAGCTTAGAGGGGCCTAACTATGGCTACACCTTC,CASSLEGPNYGYTF
.,TRBJ1-1,TRBV5-1,.,TGCGCCAGCAGATCTACAGCAATGAACACTGAAGCTTTCTTT,CASRSTAMNTEAFF
TRBD1,TRBJ1-1,TRBV15,.,TGTGCCACCAGCAGAAGCGACAGGGGAAACACTGAAGCTTTCTTT,CATSRSDRGNTEAFF
TRBD2,TRBJ2-7,TRBV2,few,TGTGCCAGCACCCTAGCGGGTGGGTACGAGCAGTACTTC,CASTLAGGYEQYF
TRBD1,TRBJ1-2,TRBV7-8,.,TGTGCCAGCAGCTCAGCTTACTACGGGACAGAGAACTATGGCTACACCTTC,CASSSAYYGTENYGYTF
TRBD2,TRBJ2-7,TRBV5-4,.,TGTGCCAGCAGCGTCAGCGGGAGTTCCTACGAGCAGTACTTC,CASSVSGSSYEQYF
TRBD1,TRBJ1-5,TRBV9,.,TGTGCCAGCAGCCAGACAGGGGGTAGCAATCAGCCCCAGCATTTT,CASSQTGGSNQPQHF
TRBD1,TRBJ1-4,TRBV11-3,.,TGTGCCAGCAGCTTAGGGTCAGGGAGACAGGGGCGTAATGAAAAACTGTTTTTT,CASSLGSGRQGRNEKLFF
TRBD2,TRBJ2-1,TRBV9,few,TGTGCCAGCAGCGTAGAACTAGCGGAGTACAATGAGCAGTTCTTC,CASSVELAEYNEQFF
.,TRBJ2-1,TRBV9,once,TGTGCCAGCAGCGGTCACTCTTCCTACAATGAGCAGTTCTTC,CASSGHSSYNEQFF
TRBD1,TRBJ2-7,TRBV28,once,TGTGCCAGCAGTTTATTTGGGACAGGACCCTACGAGCAGTACTTC,CASSLFGTGPYEQYF
.,TRBJ2-7,TRBV7-9,.,TGTGCCAGCAGCCCTGGGGAGCGGAGCTCCTACGAGCAGTACTTC,CASSPGERSSYEQYF
.,TRBJ1-5,TRBV6-5,.,TGTGCCAGCAGTTTACTCCAGGGTTCTCCCCAGCATTTT,CASSLLQGSPQHF
.,TRBJ1-2,TRBV5-1,.,TGCGCCAGCAGCTCAGGGGTAGGGCTCGGTGATGGCTACACCTTC,CASSSGVGLGDGYTF
.,TRBJ1-1,TRBV9,.,TGTGCCAGCAGCGTAGTGGAGGGTCGGGCTTTCTTT,CASSVVEGRAFF
.,TRBJ2-7,TRBV5-1,.,TGCGCCAGCAGCTTGGACCAGGGGACGGGCGAGCAGTACTTC,CASSLDQGTGEQYF
.,TRBJ2-5,TRBV28,.,TGTGCCAGCAGTCAGGACCCCTTCGGCAGGGAATACCAAGAGACCCAGTACTTC,CASSQDPFGREYQETQYF
TRBD2,TRBJ2-7,TRBV27,.,TGTGCCAGCAGTTTCCTGACTAGCGGGAAGGCGGGCTCCTACGAGCAGTACTTC,CASSFLTSGKAGSYEQYF
.,TRBJ1-1,TRBV5-1,.,TGCGCCAGCAGCCTCCCGGGCCAAATGGGAGGAACTGAAGCTTTCTTT,CASSLPGQMGGTEAFF
.,TRBJ2-7,TRBV29-1,.,TGCAGCGTTGATCAGGGTAGGGGCTACGAGCAGTACTTC,CSVDQGRGYEQYF
TRBD1,TRBJ2-1,TRBV5-1,.,TGCGCCAGCAGCTTTCCGCTTACAGGGGGCTCCTACAATGAGCAGTTCTTC,CASSFPLTGGSYNEQFF
.,TRBJ2-7,TRBV30,.,TGTGCCTGGAGTGTAACAGGGTACGAGCAGTACTTC,CAWSVTGYEQYF
.,TRBJ2-1,TRBV11-2,.,TGTGCCAGCAGCACCAATCAGGGGCCTCCGGGGAATGAGCAGTTCTTC,CASSTNQGPPGNEQFF
.,TRBJ1-2,TRBV7-2,.,TGTGCCAGCAGCTCCCCCGGGACACCGAACTATGGCTACACCTTC,CASSSPGTPNYGYTF
.,TRBJ2-7,TRBV30,once,TGTGCCTGGATCTTAGAGGGACAAAACTCCTACGAGCAGTACTTC,CAWILEGQNSYEQYF
.,TRBJ1-2,TRBV18,once,TGTGCCAGCTCAGGGGCTGGTTTGAACTCTAACTATGGCTACACCTTC,CASSGAGLNSNYGYTF
.,TRBJ1-1,TRBV5-6,.,TGTGCCAGCAGCTTGCTCGCGGGCGTCAGAACGAACACTGAAGCTTTCTTT,CASSLLAGVRTNTEAFF
.,TRBJ2-3,TRBV11-2,.,TGTGCCAGCAGCCTTGGGGAGAGGAGAACTATGGATACGCAGTATTTT,CASSLGERRTMDTQYF
TRBD1,TRBJ2-7,TRBV27,.,TGTGCCAGCAGTCCCCCAGACAGGGAAAGGACCTACGAGCAGTACTTC,CASSPPDRERTYEQYF
.,TRBJ1-6,TRBV18,.,TGTGCCAGCTCGCCCGGGTGGGATTCACCCCTCCACTTT,CASSPGWDSPLHF
TRBD1,TRBJ2-1,TRBV6-5,.,TGTGCCAGCAGTTTTGACAGGGGGCAAGGCAATGAGCAGTTCTTC,CASSFDRGQGNEQFF
TRBD2,TRBJ2-3,TRBV14,.,TGTGCCAGCAGCCTATTAGCGGGAGGGCTGACAGATACGCAGTATTTT,CASSLLAGGLTDTQYF